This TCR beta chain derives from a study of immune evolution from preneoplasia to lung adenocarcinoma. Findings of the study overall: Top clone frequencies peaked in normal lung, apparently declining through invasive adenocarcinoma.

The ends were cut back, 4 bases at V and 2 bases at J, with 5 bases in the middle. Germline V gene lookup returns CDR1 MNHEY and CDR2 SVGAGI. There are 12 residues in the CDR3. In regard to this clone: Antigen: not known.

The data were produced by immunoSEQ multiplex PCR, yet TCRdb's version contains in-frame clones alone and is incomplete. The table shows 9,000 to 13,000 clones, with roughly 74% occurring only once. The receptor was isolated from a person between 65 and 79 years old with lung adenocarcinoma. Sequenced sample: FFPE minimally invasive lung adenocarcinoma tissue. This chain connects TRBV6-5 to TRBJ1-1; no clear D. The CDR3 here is CASSSINTEAFF. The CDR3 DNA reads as TGTGCCAGCAGTTCAATAAACACTGAAGCTTTCTTT.